These T cell receptor beta chains were read from a single sample in a study of cytomegalovirus exposure and HLA in healthy donors. Produced via immunoSEQ multiplex PCR; TCRdb's table is partial and in-frame only. The table lists some 200,000 clones. The sequenced sample was PBMCs. All receptors come from a boy aged 10-17 years in good health and CMV-seronegative. Both conserved end residues are part of each CDR3. The D gene is left open where the match is weak.

CDR3nt: TGTGCCAGCAGCTCGAGGACAGTGCCTACTGAAGCTTTCTTT; CDR3aa: CASSSRTVPTEAFF; d_gene: -; v_gene: TRBV5-6; j_gene: TRBJ1-1
CDR3nt: TGTGCCAGCAGTGAAGCGCGAGGAGGGCAAGAGACCCAGTACTTC; CDR3aa: CASSEARGGQETQYF; d_gene: -; v_gene: TRBV6-1; j_gene: TRBJ2-5
CDR3nt: TGTGCCAGTAGTACAGGACAGGGAATTAATTCACCCCTCCACTTT; CDR3aa: CASSTGQGINSPLHF; d_gene: TRBD1; v_gene: TRBV19; j_gene: TRBJ1-6
CDR3nt: TGTGCCAGCAGCGACAGCCGATTACGCTCTGGAAACACCATATATTTT; CDR3aa: CASSDSRLRSGNTIYF; d_gene: -; v_gene: TRBV5-8; j_gene: TRBJ1-3
CDR3nt: TGTGCCAGTAGTAGTCAAGCGGGGCCCTACGAGCAGTACTTC; CDR3aa: CASSSQAGPYEQYF; d_gene: TRBD2; v_gene: TRBV19; j_gene: TRBJ2-7
CDR3nt: TGTGCCTGGAGTAAACAGGGGGCGAACACCGGGGAGCTGTTTTTT; CDR3aa: CAWSKQGANTGELFF; d_gene: TRBD1; v_gene: TRBV30; j_gene: TRBJ2-2
CDR3nt: TGCGCCAGCAGTCGGTGGGGGGGTCCCACTGAAGCTTTCTTT; CDR3aa: CASSRWGGPTEAFF; d_gene: -; v_gene: TRBV23-1; j_gene: TRBJ1-1
CDR3nt: TGTGCCAGCAGCGTAGGGACAGGGGGCGTGGAGCAGTACTTC; CDR3aa: CASSVGTGGVEQYF; d_gene: TRBD1; v_gene: TRBV9; j_gene: TRBJ2-7
CDR3nt: TGTGCCAGCAGTTTCGCGGGTCCCTACGAGCAGTACTTC; CDR3aa: CASSFAGPYEQYF; d_gene: -; v_gene: TRBV27; j_gene: TRBJ2-7
CDR3nt: TGCGCCAGCAGTTCATCCACAGGGGACACTGAAGCTTTCTTT; CDR3aa: CASSSSTGDTEAFF; d_gene: TRBD1; v_gene: TRBV10-1; j_gene: TRBJ1-1
CDR3nt: TGTGCCAGCAGTCCGAGCGGGGGGGCCTATGAGCAGTTCTTC; CDR3aa: CASSPSGGAYEQFF; d_gene: TRBD2; v_gene: TRBV6-5; j_gene: TRBJ2-1
CDR3nt: TGTGCCAGCAGTGGAGAGCGGGGGGGTAACGAGCAGTACTTC; CDR3aa: CASSGERGGNEQYF; d_gene: TRBD2; v_gene: TRBV6-1; j_gene: TRBJ2-7
CDR3nt: TGTGCCAGCAGCGTAGAGGGACTAGCCTACAATGAGCAGTTCTTC; CDR3aa: CASSVEGLAYNEQFF; d_gene: TRBD2; v_gene: TRBV9; j_gene: TRBJ2-1
CDR3nt: TGTGCCAGCACTCAGGGAGGAAGCCTGGGTGAAAAACTGTTTTTT; CDR3aa: CASTQGGSLGEKLFF; d_gene: -; v_gene: TRBV6-1; j_gene: TRBJ1-4
CDR3nt: TGTGCCAGCAGCCTCAACCCTCAGGGCGACTATGGCTACACCTTC; CDR3aa: CASSLNPQGDYGYTF; d_gene: -; v_gene: TRBV6-1; j_gene: TRBJ1-2
CDR3nt: TGCAGCGTTGAAGCCGGTTCCACTCCCTACGAGCAGTACTTC; CDR3aa: CSVEAGSTPYEQYF; d_gene: -; v_gene: TRBV29-1; j_gene: TRBJ2-7
CDR3nt: TGTGCCAGCAGCGTAGTGTTCGGCGGGGAGCTGTTTTTT; CDR3aa: CASSVVFGGELFF; d_gene: -; v_gene: TRBV9; j_gene: TRBJ2-2
CDR3nt: TGCGCCAGCAGCTTGAACAATGGTAATGAAAAACTGTTTTTT; CDR3aa: CASSLNNGNEKLFF; d_gene: -; v_gene: TRBV5-1; j_gene: TRBJ1-4
CDR3nt: TGTGCCAGCAGCTTACAGGACAGGGGCGAGCAGTACTTC; CDR3aa: CASSLQDRGEQYF; d_gene: TRBD1; v_gene: TRBV5-4; j_gene: TRBJ2-7
CDR3nt: TGTGCCAGCAGCTTGGGATTTGCGGGGGGCCTCACAGATACGCAGTATTTT; CDR3aa: CASSLGFAGGLTDTQYF; d_gene: TRBD2; v_gene: TRBV7-2; j_gene: TRBJ2-3
CDR3nt: TGTGCCAGCTCACCTTTGGGGGAGGCCTCCTACAATGAGCAGTTCTTC; CDR3aa: CASSPLGEASYNEQFF; d_gene: -; v_gene: TRBV18; j_gene: TRBJ2-1
CDR3nt: TGCGCCAGCAGCTTGGCCGGACAGGGGTCTGGGGCCAACGTCCTGACTTTC; CDR3aa: CASSLAGQGSGANVLTF; d_gene: TRBD1; v_gene: TRBV5-1; j_gene: TRBJ2-6
CDR3nt: TGTGCCAGCACCGAACAGGGTTCCCGAGGAGCTTTCTTT; CDR3aa: CASTEQGSRGAFF; d_gene: -; v_gene: TRBV2; j_gene: TRBJ1-1
CDR3nt: TGTGCCAGCAGGACTAGCTTTAACTCCTACAATGAGCAGTTCTTC; CDR3aa: CASRTSFNSYNEQFF; d_gene: TRBD2; v_gene: TRBV6-6; j_gene: TRBJ2-1
CDR3nt: TGTGCCAGTAGTTTCACCGGGACAGCTCCCAGTGAGCAGTTCTTC; CDR3aa: CASSFTGTAPSEQFF; d_gene: TRBD1; v_gene: TRBV19; j_gene: TRBJ2-1
CDR3nt: TGTGCCAGCAGCCTCAGGGGCGGATACGAGCAGTACTTC; CDR3aa: CASSLRGGYEQYF; d_gene: -; v_gene: TRBV7-9; j_gene: TRBJ2-7
CDR3nt: TGCGCCAGCAGCCAAGAGGCGGGACAGGGGTTAGTAGCTTTCTTT; CDR3aa: CASSQEAGQGLVAFF; d_gene: TRBD1; v_gene: TRBV4-1; j_gene: TRBJ1-1
CDR3nt: TGTGCCAGCAGCGTCGGGCTCGCGGGGGATACGCAGTATTTT; CDR3aa: CASSVGLAGDTQYF; d_gene: -; v_gene: TRBV9; j_gene: TRBJ2-3
CDR3nt: TGTGCCAGCAGCGCAACTGGGGGGGGCGTGCAGGGGTACACTGAAGCTTTCTTT; CDR3aa: CASSATGGGVQGYTEAFF; d_gene: -; v_gene: TRBV13; j_gene: TRBJ1-1
CDR3nt: TGTGCCAGCAGCTTAAGGGGGGGCGCAGATACGCAGTATTTT; CDR3aa: CASSLRGGADTQYF; d_gene: -; v_gene: TRBV7-3; j_gene: TRBJ2-3
CDR3nt: TGTGCCAGTAGTGCGTCAGGCTACCCCTACGAGCAGTACTTC; CDR3aa: CASSASGYPYEQYF; d_gene: -; v_gene: TRBV19; j_gene: TRBJ2-7
CDR3nt: TGTGCCAGCAGCTCCGAGGGACTAGCGGGGTTATATACGCAGTATTTT; CDR3aa: CASSSEGLAGLYTQYF; d_gene: TRBD2; v_gene: TRBV7-2; j_gene: TRBJ2-3
CDR3nt: TGTGCCAGCAGCTTAAGGCAGGGGATCAACAATGAGCAGTTCTTC; CDR3aa: CASSLRQGINNEQFF; d_gene: -; v_gene: TRBV11-2; j_gene: TRBJ2-1
CDR3nt: TGTGCCAGCAGCGGAAATACTCAGGGCGGTGACGAGCAGTACTTC; CDR3aa: CASSGNTQGGDEQYF; d_gene: -; v_gene: TRBV5-8; j_gene: TRBJ2-7
CDR3nt: TGTGCCAGCAGTTGGCGGAACGAGCAGTACTTC; CDR3aa: CASSWRNEQYF; d_gene: -; v_gene: TRBV6-6; j_gene: TRBJ2-7
CDR3nt: TGTGCCAGCAGCAAAACACTTCACAGGGACAGGGGGCGAGGCTACACCTTC; CDR3aa: CASSKTLHRDRGRGYTF; d_gene: -; v_gene: TRBV21-1; j_gene: TRBJ1-2
CDR3nt: TGTGCCAGCAGCTTAGAGGTGGGCATGAACACTGAAGCTTTCTTT; CDR3aa: CASSLEVGMNTEAFF; d_gene: -; v_gene: TRBV7-6; j_gene: TRBJ1-1
CDR3nt: TGTGCCACCAGCAGAGATCTCCGACTAGGGATGAGCACAGATACGCAGTATTTT; CDR3aa: CATSRDLRLGMSTDTQYF; d_gene: -; v_gene: TRBV15; j_gene: TRBJ2-3
CDR3nt: TGCGCCAGCAGCCAGAAGACAGTTGAGAGCTCCTACGAGCAGTACTTC; CDR3aa: CASSQKTVESSYEQYF; d_gene: -; v_gene: TRBV5-1; j_gene: TRBJ2-7
CDR3nt: TGTGCCAGCAGCTTAAGTCGGTTACGCAATCAGCCCCAGCATTTT; CDR3aa: CASSLSRLRNQPQHF; d_gene: -; v_gene: TRBV7-3; j_gene: TRBJ1-5
CDR3nt: TGCGCCAGCAGCGTCGGGGGTAACTATGGCTACACCTTC; CDR3aa: CASSVGGNYGYTF; d_gene: -; v_gene: TRBV4-3; j_gene: TRBJ1-2
CDR3nt: TGTGCCAGCAGCCTCCCGGACAGCGGGGGGAATACGCAGTATTTT; CDR3aa: CASSLPDSGGNTQYF; d_gene: TRBD2; v_gene: TRBV5-4; j_gene: TRBJ2-3
CDR3nt: TGTGCCAGCTCTGGACCGGGACAGTCGGGTGAAGCTTTCTTT; CDR3aa: CASSGPGQSGEAFF; d_gene: TRBD1; v_gene: TRBV18; j_gene: TRBJ1-1
CDR3nt: TGCGCCAGCAGCGCGAATACGGGGGCGAACACCGGGGAGCTGTTTTTT; CDR3aa: CASSANTGANTGELFF; d_gene: -; v_gene: TRBV5-1; j_gene: TRBJ2-2
CDR3nt: TGTGCCAGCAGCCAATCCCGGAGACAGGGAAACACCGGGGAGCTGTTTTTT; CDR3aa: CASSQSRRQGNTGELFF; d_gene: TRBD1; v_gene: TRBV9; j_gene: TRBJ2-2
CDR3nt: TGTGCCAGCAGTGATTCTAGCGGGGGGGCCTACGTCCCCTACAATGAGCAGTTCTTC; CDR3aa: CASSDSSGGAYVPYNEQFF; d_gene: TRBD2; v_gene: TRBV6-1; j_gene: TRBJ2-1
CDR3nt: TGTGCCAGCAGCAAAGGCGGGGGGAGGAACACTGAAGCTTTCTTT; CDR3aa: CASSKGGGRNTEAFF; d_gene: -; v_gene: TRBV21-1; j_gene: TRBJ1-1
CDR3nt: TGTGCCAGCAGCTTGAGGCAGACAGAAGCTTTCTTT; CDR3aa: CASSLRQTEAFF; d_gene: -; v_gene: TRBV5-6; j_gene: TRBJ1-1
CDR3nt: TGTGCCAGTAGCGGGGGAGTGGCAGATACGCAGTATTTT; CDR3aa: CASSGGVADTQYF; d_gene: -; v_gene: TRBV19; j_gene: TRBJ2-3
CDR3nt: TGTGCCAGCAGCGCAGGAGGGTGGGACTATGGCTACACCTTC; CDR3aa: CASSAGGWDYGYTF; d_gene: -; v_gene: TRBV6-5; j_gene: TRBJ1-2
CDR3nt: TGTGCCAGCTCCCAAGGACAGGGAAGAGACCAGTACTTC; CDR3aa: CASSQGQGRDQYF; d_gene: TRBD1; v_gene: TRBV18; j_gene: TRBJ2-5
CDR3nt: TGCGCCAGCAGCCAACCACTTTCATCCGGGGAGCTGTTTTTT; CDR3aa: CASSQPLSSGELFF; d_gene: -; v_gene: TRBV4-1; j_gene: TRBJ2-2
CDR3nt: TGTGCCAGCAGCTCGGAACTAGCGGGCACCGGGGAGCTGTTTTTT; CDR3aa: CASSSELAGTGELFF; d_gene: TRBD2; v_gene: TRBV11-1; j_gene: TRBJ2-2